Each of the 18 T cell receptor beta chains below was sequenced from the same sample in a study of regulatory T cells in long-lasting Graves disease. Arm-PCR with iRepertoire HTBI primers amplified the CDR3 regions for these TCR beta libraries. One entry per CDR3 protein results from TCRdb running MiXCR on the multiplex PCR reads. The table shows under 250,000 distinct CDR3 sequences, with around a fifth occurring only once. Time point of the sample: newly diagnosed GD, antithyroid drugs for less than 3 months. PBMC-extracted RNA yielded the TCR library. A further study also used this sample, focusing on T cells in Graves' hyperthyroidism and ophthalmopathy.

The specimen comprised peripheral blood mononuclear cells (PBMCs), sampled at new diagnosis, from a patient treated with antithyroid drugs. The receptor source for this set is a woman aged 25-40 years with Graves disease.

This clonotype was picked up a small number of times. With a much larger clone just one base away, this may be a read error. This CDR3 reads CASSDLESTEAFF. The CDR3 coding sequence is TGTGCCAGCAGTGACTTAGAGAGCACTGAAGCTTTCTTT. The rearrangement links TRBV6-1 to TRBJ1-1; D gene uncertain. Trimming left V 3 bases short and J 4 bases short, with 9 bases between. This CDR3 spans 13 amino acids. The germline V gene has CDR1 MNHNS and CDR2 SASEGT.

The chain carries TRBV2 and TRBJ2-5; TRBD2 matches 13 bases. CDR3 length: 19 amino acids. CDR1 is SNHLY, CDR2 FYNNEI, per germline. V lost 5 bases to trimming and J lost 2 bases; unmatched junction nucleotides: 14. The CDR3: CASSSGTSGTNLLQETQYF. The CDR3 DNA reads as TGTGCCAGCAGTTCCGGGACTAGCGGGACCAACCTCCTTCAAGAGACCCAGTACTTC.

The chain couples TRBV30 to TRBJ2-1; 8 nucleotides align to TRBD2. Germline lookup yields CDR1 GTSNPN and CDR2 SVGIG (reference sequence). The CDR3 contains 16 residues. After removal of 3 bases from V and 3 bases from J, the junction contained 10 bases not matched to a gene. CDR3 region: CAWSKPGLGLYNEQFF. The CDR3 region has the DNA TGTGCCTGGAGCAAACCGGGACTAGGACTCTACAATGAGCAGTTCTTC.

The CDR3 sequence: CASSSLGGVYEQYF. The CDR3 nucleotides read TGTGCCAGCAGCTCTTTGGGGGGAGTTTACGAGCAGTACTTC. The chain combines TRBV6-1 with TRBJ2-7; D possibly corresponds to TRBD2 (6 bases). V lost 6 bases and J 4 bases, leaving 16 bases between the germline ends. CDR1 and CDR2 (germline): MNHNS, SASEGT. The CDR3 length is 14 residues.

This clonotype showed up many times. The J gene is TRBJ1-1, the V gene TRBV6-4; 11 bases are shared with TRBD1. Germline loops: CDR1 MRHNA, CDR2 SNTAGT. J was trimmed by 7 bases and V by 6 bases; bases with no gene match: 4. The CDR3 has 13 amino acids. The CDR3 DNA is TGTGCCAGCAGCCGGGACAGGGGGGGTGAAGCTTTCTTT. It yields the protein CASSRDRGGEAFF.

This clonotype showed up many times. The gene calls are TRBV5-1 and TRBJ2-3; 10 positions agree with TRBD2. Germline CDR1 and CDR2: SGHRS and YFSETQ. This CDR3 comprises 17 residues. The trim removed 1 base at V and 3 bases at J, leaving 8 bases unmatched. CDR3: CASSLITAGGPTDTQYF. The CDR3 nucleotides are TGCGCCAGCAGCTTGATCACAGCGGGAGGGCCAACAGATACGCAGTATTTT.

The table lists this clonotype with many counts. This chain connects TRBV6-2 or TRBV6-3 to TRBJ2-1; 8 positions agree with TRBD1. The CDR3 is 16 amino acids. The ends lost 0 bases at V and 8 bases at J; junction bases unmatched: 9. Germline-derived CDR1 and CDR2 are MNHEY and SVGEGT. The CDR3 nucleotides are TGTGCCAGCAGTTACTCGAGGGACAGGCTCGGGTATGAGCAGTTCTTC. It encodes CASSYSRDRLGYEQFF.

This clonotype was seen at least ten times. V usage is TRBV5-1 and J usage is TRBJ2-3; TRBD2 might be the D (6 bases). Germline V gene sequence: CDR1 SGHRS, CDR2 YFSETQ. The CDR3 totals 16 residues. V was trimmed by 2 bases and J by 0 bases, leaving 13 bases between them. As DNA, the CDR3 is TGCGCCAGCAGCTTTCTTCCGGGAGCTAGCACAGATACGCAGTATTTT. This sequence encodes CASSFLPGASTDTQYF.

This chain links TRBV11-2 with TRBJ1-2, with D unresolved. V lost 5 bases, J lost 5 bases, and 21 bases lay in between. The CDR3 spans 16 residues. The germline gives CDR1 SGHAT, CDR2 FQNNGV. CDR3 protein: CASSPGRWASNYGYTF. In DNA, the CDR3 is TGTGCCAGCAGCCCAGGTCGCTGGGCCTCAAATTATGGCTACACCTTC.

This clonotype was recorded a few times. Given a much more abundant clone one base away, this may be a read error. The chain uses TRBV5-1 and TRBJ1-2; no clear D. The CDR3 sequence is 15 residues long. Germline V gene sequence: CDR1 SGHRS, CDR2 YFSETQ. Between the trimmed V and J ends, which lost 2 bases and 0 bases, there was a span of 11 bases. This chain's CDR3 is CASSFGPTSNYGYTF. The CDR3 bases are TGCGCCAGCAGCTTTGGCCCCACCTCTAACTATGGCTACACCTTC.

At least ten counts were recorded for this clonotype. The CDR3 is CASSRPGSWEKLFF. CDR3 nucleotides: TGTGCCAGCAGCCGCCCAGGGTCCTGGGAAAAACTGTTTTTT. The rearrangement links TRBV11-2 to TRBJ1-4; D is possibly TRBD1 (5 bases). The V gene lost 5 bases and the J gene lost 8 bases, with 15 bases spanning the gap. This CDR3 is 14 amino acids long. Germline V lookup: CDR1 SGHAT, CDR2 FQNNGV.

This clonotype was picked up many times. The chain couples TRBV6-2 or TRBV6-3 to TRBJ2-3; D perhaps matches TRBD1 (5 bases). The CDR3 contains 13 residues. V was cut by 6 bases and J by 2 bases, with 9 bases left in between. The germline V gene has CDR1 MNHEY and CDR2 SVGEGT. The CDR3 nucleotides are TGTGCCAGCAGGGGGCCGAACACAGATACGCAGTATTTT. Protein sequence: CASRGPNTDTQYF.

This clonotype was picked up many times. The CDR3 nucleotides are TGTGCCTCAATTGGGGGAGGGGGCGCTTACAACCCAGATACGCAGTATTTT. Its protein product is CASIGGGGAYNPDTQYF. The rearrangement uses TRBV30 and TRBJ2-3; possibly TRBD1 or TRBD2 for D (7 bases each). Trimming took 7 bases from V and 4 from J, leaving 27 bases between them. This CDR3 contains 17 residues. Germline-derived CDR1 and CDR2 are GTSNPN and SVGIG (reference sequence).

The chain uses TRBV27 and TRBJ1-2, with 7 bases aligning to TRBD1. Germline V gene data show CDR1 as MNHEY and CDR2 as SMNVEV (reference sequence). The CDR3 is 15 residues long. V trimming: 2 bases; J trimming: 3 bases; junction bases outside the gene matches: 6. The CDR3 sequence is CASSLQGEEYYGYTF. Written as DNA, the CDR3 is TGTGCCAGCAGTTTACAGGGGGAGGAGTACTATGGCTACACCTTC.

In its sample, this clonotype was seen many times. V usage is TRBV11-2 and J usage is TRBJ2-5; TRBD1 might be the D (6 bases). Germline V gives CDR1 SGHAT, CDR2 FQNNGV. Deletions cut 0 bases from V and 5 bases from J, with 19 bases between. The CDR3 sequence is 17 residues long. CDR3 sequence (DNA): TGTGCCAGCAGCTTAGAGGCGGGTGGCAGGGGTTCCGAGACCCAGTACTTC. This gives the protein CASSLEAGGRGSETQYF.

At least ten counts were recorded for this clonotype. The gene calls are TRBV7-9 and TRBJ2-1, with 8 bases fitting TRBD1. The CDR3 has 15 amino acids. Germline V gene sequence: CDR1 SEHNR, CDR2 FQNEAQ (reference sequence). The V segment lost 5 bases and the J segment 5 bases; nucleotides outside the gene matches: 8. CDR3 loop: CASSDDRGEHNEQFF. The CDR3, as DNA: TGTGCCAGCAGCGATGACAGGGGAGAACACAATGAGCAGTTCTTC.

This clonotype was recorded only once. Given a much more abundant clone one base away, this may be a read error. CDR3 sequence: CASSLFSSGSNAGELFF. CDR3 nucleotides: TGTGCCAGCAGCCTATTCTCTAGCGGGAGTAACGCCGGGGAGCTGTTTTTT. The chain links TRBV3-1 to TRBJ2-2, with TRBD2 identical over 10 bases. CDR1 is LGHDT and CDR2 is YNNKEL in the germline V gene (reference sequence). Trimming removed 4 bases from V and 6 bases from J; junction bases left unmatched: 11. The length of the CDR3 is 17 residues.

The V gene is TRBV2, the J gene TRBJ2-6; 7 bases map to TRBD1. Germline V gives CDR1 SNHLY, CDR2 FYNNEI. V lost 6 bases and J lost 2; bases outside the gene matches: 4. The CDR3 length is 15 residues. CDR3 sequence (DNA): TGTGCCAGCAGACCCGACAGGGCTGGGGCCAACGTCCTGACTTTC. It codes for CASRPDRAGANVLTF.